What follows are 18 T cell receptor beta chains derived from one specimen sequenced in a study of shared clonotypes between healthy human individuals (dated by TCRdb to the early 2020s). Receptor libraries were prepared by the immunoSEQ multiplex PCR assay. What TCRdb holds here is the immuneACCESS table cut down to in-frame rearrangements. Part of the clones is not present; checked against another copy, under half of the missing clones reflect an unresolved V gene, and the others are unexplained. For this sample there are around 510,000 clones; 90% to 96% appear just once. The ten top clones hold nearly 0.065% of the sample. Source material: naive CD4+ T cells sorted from blood. Sample cell subset or site, as interpreted from the label and publication: CD45RA+ positively selected. Receptors were obtained from a woman aged 25-40 years in good health.

J is TRBJ1-5 and V is TRBV18, with no clear D. CDR3 length: 16 residues. Germline assignment: CDR1 KGHSH and CDR2 LQKENI. Trimming shortened V by 5 bases and J by 0 bases, and 14 bases separated the two germline ends. CDR3 DNA sequence: TGTGCCAGCTCATCCCAGGACGGGTATAGCAATCAGCCCCAGCATTTT. Its translation: CASSSQDGYSNQPQHF. Complete variable domain (other parts from reference TRBV18 and TRBJ1-5): NAGVMQNPRHLVRRRGQEARLRCSPMKGHSHVYWYRQLPEEGLKFMVYLQKENIIDESGMPKERFSAEFPKEGPSILRIQQVVRGDSAAYFCASSSQDGYSNQPQHFGDGTRLSIL.

The chain recombines TRBV5-6 with TRBJ1-3, with D maybe TRBD1 (5 bases). V lost 1 base, J lost 2 bases, and 7 bases lay in between. Germline assignment: CDR1 SGHDT and CDR2 YYEEEE. The CDR3 has 14 residues. For the CDR3, the DNA is TGTGCCAGCAGCTTGTTGGGGGCTGGAAACACCATATATTTT. Residues: CASSLLGAGNTIYF.

In this sample, this clone turned up once. The genes are TRBV19 and TRBJ2-6; 10 nucleotides line up with TRBD1. V lost 2 bases, J lost 4 bases, and 5 bases stayed unmatched. The CDR3 has 17 amino acids. CDR1 is LNHDA and CDR2 is SQIVND in the germline V gene (reference sequence). As DNA, the CDR3 is TGTGCCAGTAGTATAAGGGGACAGGGGTCCGGGGCCAACGTCCTGACTTTC. Protein: CASSIRGQGSGANVLTF. The entire variable domain, with the rest obtained from reference TRBV19 and TRBJ2-6, is as follows: DGGITQSPKYLFRKEGQNVTLSCEQNLNHDAMYWYRQDPGQGLRLIYYSQIVNDFQKGDIAEGYSVSREKKESFPLTVTSAQKNPTAFYLCASSIRGQGSGANVLTFGAGSRLTVL.

The chain employs TRBV4-1 and TRBJ2-1; 10 bases are a match to TRBD2. This CDR3 comprises 15 residues. Per the germline V gene, CDR1 is MGHRA and CDR2 is YSYEKL. V lost 1 base, J lost 7 bases, and 4 bases stayed unmatched. The chain's CDR3 is CASSQGLAGDNEQFF. In DNA, the CDR3 is TGCGCCAGCAGCCAAGGTCTAGCGGGAGATAATGAGCAGTTCTTC.

CDR3 amino acids: CASSSGPNREQYF. The CDR3 region has the DNA TGTGCCAGCAGCTCGGGACCCAACCGCGAGCAGTACTTC. The chain couples TRBV11-3 to TRBJ2-7; the D call may be TRBD1 or TRBD2 (5 bases each). Germline loops: CDR1 SGHNT, CDR2 YENEEA. The CDR3 runs 13 residues. Trimming cost V 4 bases and J 6 bases, with 13 bases left between them.

The rearrangement uses TRBV7-9 and TRBJ1-1, with D possibly TRBD1 on 5 matching bases. The V end was cut by 0 bases, the J end by 8 bases, with 10 bases between. The germline V gene encodes CDR1 SEHNR and CDR2 FQNEAQ (reference sequence). The CDR3 spans 13 residues. The CDR3 DNA reads TGTGCCAGCAGCTTAGCGGGGGGTGCCGAAGCTTTCTTT. The encoded protein is CASSLAGGAEAFF.

V is TRBV29-1 and J is TRBJ2-7; the D gene is possibly TRBD1 (7 bases). Trimming took off 6 bases at V and 2 bases at J, with 14 bases between the two ends. Germline V gene data show CDR1 as SQVTM and CDR2 as ANQGSEA. This CDR3 has 13 residues. The CDR3 DNA reads as TGCAGCGTCGCGCGGGACAGCCCCTACGAGCAGTACTTC. Protein: CSVARDSPYEQYF.

Here the CDR3 DNA reads TGCGCCAGCAGCCAAGAATTCGCGGGACAGACCTACGAGCAGTACTTC. Translation: CASSQEFAGQTYEQYF. J is TRBJ2-7 and V is TRBV4-1; the D gene is possibly TRBD1 (7 bases). V lost 0 bases and J lost 2, with 14 bases in between. There are 16 residues in the CDR3. The germline V gene encodes CDR1 MGHRA and CDR2 YSYEKL.

The CDR3 loop reads CAWNVAPGGDTGELFF. As DNA, the CDR3 is TGTGCCTGGAACGTCGCCCCCGGGGGGGACACCGGGGAGCTGTTTTTT. The chain combines TRBV30 with TRBJ2-2; 8 nucleotides agree with TRBD2. CDR3 length: 16 residues. Germline V gene lookup returns CDR1 GTSNPN and CDR2 SVGIG (reference sequence). Germline trimming cut 4 bases from V and 3 bases from J; bases unmatched to any gene: 10.

The rearrangement links TRBV7-9 to TRBJ2-7, with 9 bases fitting TRBD1. CDR3 length: 15 residues. The trim removed 5 bases at V and 3 bases at J, leaving 8 bases unmatched. The germline V gene encodes CDR1 SEHNR and CDR2 FQNEAQ (reference sequence). CDR3 residues: CASSTRDREFYEQYF. DNA for the CDR3: TGTGCCAGCAGCACCCGGGACAGGGAATTCTACGAGCAGTACTTC.

The chain links TRBV5-6 to TRBJ2-3; 12 positions match TRBD1. Looked up from germline, CDR1 is SGHDT and CDR2 is YYEEEE. The CDR3 runs 15 residues. V gave up 4 bases and J gave up 3 bases; unmatched junction bases: 3. Here the CDR3 reads CASSPGQGATDTQYF. DNA of the CDR3: TGTGCCAGCAGCCCGGGACAGGGGGCTACAGATACGCAGTATTTT.

The chain uses TRBV6-5 and TRBJ2-5; D gene ambiguous. The CDR3 covers 15 residues. V was cut by 0 bases and J by 2 bases, with 10 bases left in between. Germline V gene lookup returns CDR1 MNHEY and CDR2 SVGAGI. The CDR3 loop reads CASSYSSGGQETQYF. Written as DNA, the CDR3 is TGTGCCAGCAGTTACTCATCGGGCGGACAAGAGACCCAGTACTTC.

V and J are TRBV27 and TRBJ1-2; possible D gene TRBD1, 6 bases. The CDR3 runs 18 residues. Trimming took 5 bases from V and 0 from J, leaving 22 bases between them. Germline V CDR1 and CDR2: MNHEY, SMNVEV (reference sequence). In DNA, the CDR3 is TGTGCCAGCAGTCCCCTGGGAGGAGGGGGGCCCTCTAACTATGGCTACACCTTC. Its translation is CASSPLGGGGPSNYGYTF.

The chain carries TRBV5-1 and TRBJ1-4, with D tentatively TRBD1 (5 bases). The germline V and J ends were trimmed by 4 bases and 5 bases, with 12 bases remaining between them. The CDR3 consists of 14 residues. CDR1 is SGHRS and CDR2 is YFSETQ in the germline V gene. The CDR3 protein is CASSPGGVNEKLFF. In nucleotides, the CDR3 is TGCGCCAGCAGCCCCGGGGGGGTCAATGAAAAACTGTTTTTT.

The chain recombines TRBV29-1 with TRBJ1-1; D is uncertain. V was shortened by 3 bases and J by 1 base, with 6 bases between the two germline ends. Germline V gives CDR1 SQVTM, CDR2 ANQGSEA. There are 12 residues in the CDR3. The CDR3 loop reads CSVDGQNTEAFF. The CDR3 DNA reads as TGCAGCGTTGACGGGCAGAACACTGAAGCTTTCTTT.

The rearrangement links TRBV30 to TRBJ1-1; the D is unclear. The V end lost 3 bases, the J end lost 5 bases, and 13 bases lay between the germline ends. The CDR3 has 13 amino acids. Germline CDR1 is GTSNPN and CDR2 is SVGIG (reference sequence). The CDR3 protein is CAWRTGGMTEAFF. The CDR3 DNA sequence: TGTGCCTGGAGGACCGGAGGTATGACTGAAGCTTTCTTT. Using reference TRBV30 and TRBJ1-1 for the parts outside the CDR3, the full variable domain is SQTIHQWPATLVQPVGSPLSLECTVEGTSNPNLYWYRQAAGRGLQLLFYSVGIGQISSEVPQNLSASRPQDRQFILSSKKLLLSDSGFYLCAWRTGGMTEAFFGQGTRLTVV.

The chain uses TRBV6-5 and TRBJ1-2; a weak D match, TRBD1 (5 bases). The CDR3 totals 13 residues. Between the trimmed V and J ends, which lost 5 bases and 8 bases, there was a span of 15 bases. Germline values: CDR1 MNHEY, CDR2 SVGAGI. The CDR3 here is CASSRFRDGGYTF. The CDR3 region has the DNA TGTGCCAGCAGTCGTTTCCGGGACGGAGGCTACACCTTC.

J is TRBJ2-1 and V is TRBV5-6; 11 nucleotides match TRBD2. This CDR3 has 16 residues. V lost 2 bases, J lost 4 bases, and 5 bases stayed unmatched. CDR1 SGHDT and CDR2 YYEEEE come from the germline V gene. DNA for the CDR3: TGTGCCAGCAGCTTAACTAGCGGGAGTTGGTACAATGAGCAGTTCTTC. This sequence encodes CASSLTSGSWYNEQFF.